Listed below are T cell receptor beta chains from one sample, sequenced in a study of blood T cell repertoires in COVID-19. Here immunoSEQ multiplex PCR was the method, and the copy in TCRdb shows in-frame clones only, minus some. The data contain 250,000 or so clones, approximately 85% of them singletons. Specimen: PBMCs or T cells enriched from blood (not recorded which). All receptors derive from a woman aged 45-65 years who had recovered from COVID-19. CDR3s include the opening cysteine and the closing phenylalanine or tryptophan. A D gene is named only where the DNA matches it firmly. Size tells how often a clone was seen (once, few, many) or the class of an expanded clone, and some rows leave it out.

V	J	size	D	DNA	CDR3
TRBV6-5	TRBJ1-2	-	-	TGTGCCAGCAGGACACCCTTGTCTGGCTACACCTTC	CASRTPLSGYTF
TRBV7-9	TRBJ2-7	once	TRBD1	TGTGCCAGCAGTTTGGGGACAGGGCCGTACGAGCAGTACTTC	CASSLGTGPYEQYF
TRBV9	TRBJ2-1	-	TRBD1	TGTGCCAGCAGCGTGCCAACAGGGGTTAGGGTTACAGGGGATGAGCAGTTCTTC	CASSVPTGVRVTGDEQFF
TRBV28	TRBJ2-7	few	TRBD1	TGTGCCAGCAGCCCAACAGGGGACTACGAGCAGTACTTC	CASSPTGDYEQYF
TRBV6-5	TRBJ1-2	-	TRBD1	TGTGCCAGCAGTCTACAGGGGGCCTATGGCTACACCTTC	CASSLQGAYGYTF
TRBV27	TRBJ2-7	-	-	TGTGCCAGCGGTTGGTCTTCAGGCTTCTCCTACGAGCAGTACTTC	CASGWSSGFSYEQYF
TRBV5-1	TRBJ2-1	-	TRBD1	TGCGCCAGCAGCAGTCAGGGGGCTACCTACAATGAGCAGTTCTTC	CASSSQGATYNEQFF
TRBV28	TRBJ1-5	-	-	TGTGCCAGCAGTTGGGTTTTTACGGGGTATGGTTTCAATCAGCCCCAGCATTTT	CASSWVFTGYGFNQPQHF
TRBV9	TRBJ2-3	-	TRBD2	TGTGCCAGCACTTCCGCGGGAGGGCCGACAGATACGCAGTATTTT	CASTSAGGPTDTQYF
TRBV4-2	TRBJ2-4	once	TRBD1	TGTGCCAGCAGCCCAAAACAGGGGGCGGCCAAAAACATTCAGTACTTC	CASSPKQGAAKNIQYF
TRBV18	TRBJ2-6	-	TRBD1	TGTGCCAGCTCACCACCCCTGGGGACAGGGGCCTACTCTGGGGCCAACGTCCTGACTTTC	CASSPPLGTGAYSGANVLTF
TRBV3-1/TRBV3-2	TRBJ2-3	-	-	TGTGCCAGCACCGACCTTAGCCGCTTCGGCACAGATACGCAGTATTTT	CASTDLSRFGTDTQYF
TRBV5-1	TRBJ2-7	-	-	TGCGCCAGCAGCGCACAAACAGGGCTCTCCTACGAGCAGTACTTC	CASSAQTGLSYEQYF
TRBV15	TRBJ1-1	-	-	TGTGCCACCGTTGGGCATTTGAACACTGAAGCTTTCTTT	CATVGHLNTEAFF
TRBV11-3	TRBJ2-3	-	-	TGTGCCAGCAGCTTAGGGTCTAGCGACCTTAGCACAGATACGCAGTATTTT	CASSLGSSDLSTDTQYF
TRBV2	TRBJ1-1	once	-	TGTGCCAGCAGGACCGACAGCCTGGCTTTCTTT	CASRTDSLAFF
TRBV12-3/TRBV12-4	TRBJ2-3	-	-	TGTGCCAGCAGTCCTTTCGTGGATACGCAGTATTTT	CASSPFVDTQYF
TRBV2	TRBJ1-2	many	-	TGTGCCAGCAGTGAAGGTGGGACACGTCTTCACTTC	CASSEGGTRLHF
TRBV27	TRBJ2-7	-	TRBD2	TGTGCCAGCAGGCCGGCGGGACTAGCGGCACTGGAGCAGTACTTC	CASRPAGLAALEQYF
TRBV5-1	TRBJ2-5	-	-	TGCGCCAGCAGCTTTCAAGGGCAGGGTGCTGAGACCCAGTACTTC	CASSFQGQGAETQYF
TRBV12-3/TRBV12-4	TRBJ1-2	-	TRBD1	TGTGCCAGCAGTCCGGGACAGAGTTATGGCTACACCTTC	CASSPGQSYGYTF
TRBV29-1	TRBJ2-2	-	-	TGCAGCGTTGCCTATAGCGGGAACACCGGGGAGCTGTTTTTT	CSVAYSGNTGELFF
TRBV7-9	TRBJ2-5	-	TRBD1	TGTGCCAGCACCGGGACAGGGGGCGAAGAGACCCAGTACTTC	CASTGTGGEETQYF
TRBV28	TRBJ1-2	-	TRBD1	TGTGCCAGCAGTGCCGGGACAGGGGTTTTACATGGCTACACCTTC	CASSAGTGVLHGYTF
TRBV4-1	TRBJ1-2	-	TRBD1	TGCGCCAGCAGCCAAGATCGAGGGGGCGCTCATGGCTACACCTTC	CASSQDRGGAHGYTF
TRBV5-6	TRBJ2-1	-	-	TGTGCCAGCAGCTTAAGGACTATTCCTTCCTACAATGAGCAGTTCTTC	CASSLRTIPSYNEQFF
TRBV5-1	TRBJ1-1	many	-	TGCGCCAGCAGCTTTGAGTTTGAGCGGACTGAAGCTTTCTTT	CASSFEFERTEAFF
TRBV11-2	TRBJ2-1	-	TRBD2	TGTGCCAGCAGCTTAGGTCTGCTAGCGGCTCCCTACAATGAGCAGTTCTTC	CASSLGLLAAPYNEQFF
TRBV20-1	TRBJ2-7	-	TRBD2	TGCAGTGCTAGTGTCGGGAGGGCCCCTTTAGTCTCCTACGAGCAGTACTTC	CSASVGRAPLVSYEQYF
TRBV19	TRBJ2-7	-	-	TGTGCCAGTAGTATCGGTGGGACTCCCGTCGAGCAGTACTTC	CASSIGGTPVEQYF
TRBV19	TRBJ1-1	-	-	TGTGCCAGTAGGTATCCCCCCGAGGAGGCTTTCTTT	CASRYPPEEAFF
TRBV5-7	TRBJ2-7	-	TRBD1	TGTGCCAGCAGCTTGCCACAGGGGGCGGGCGAGCAGTACTTC	CASSLPQGAGEQYF
TRBV6-5	TRBJ2-1	-	-	TGTGCCAGCAGTTACGACGGCGGGGACGGCAATGAGCAGTTCTTC	CASSYDGGDGNEQFF
TRBV11-2	TRBJ1-5	-	-	TGTGCCAGCAGCTTAATAGGGGACACCGATAGCAATCAGCCCCAGCATTTT	CASSLIGDTDSNQPQHF
TRBV5-1	TRBJ2-1	-	TRBD1	TGCGCCAGCAGCTTGGGGACAGGATACAATGAGCAGTTCTTC	CASSLGTGYNEQFF
TRBV5-1	TRBJ2-7	-	-	TGCGCCAGCAGCTCAGGAGGACCATACGAGCAGTACTTC	CASSSGGPYEQYF
TRBV4-2	TRBJ2-1	-	TRBD2	TGTGCCAGCAGCCCGGGGACTAGCGGGAGAGGCGACAATGAGCAGTTCTTC	CASSPGTSGRGDNEQFF
TRBV19	TRBJ1-1	-	-	TGTGCCAACATACCCACGCCGAACACTGAAGCTTTCTTT	CANIPTPNTEAFF
TRBV11-2	TRBJ2-1	-	-	TGTGCCAGCAGCTCCCAATTCCAATTCCTGGGGACATCGGGGAATGAGCAGTTCTTC	CASSSQFQFLGTSGNEQFF
TRBV15	TRBJ1-3	-	-	TGTGCCACCAGCATGGGCCGAGGAAACACCATATATTTT	CATSMGRGNTIYF
TRBV7-2	TRBJ2-7	once	TRBD2	TGTGCCAGCAGCTTAGTTGTAGCGGGAGGACCCTACGAGCAGTACTTC	CASSLVVAGGPYEQYF